Sequencing of this TCR beta chain was carried out in a study of blood T cell repertoires in COVID-19. Trimming stripped 1 base from V and 0 bases from J, with 10 bases between. CDR1 is SGDLS, CDR2 YYNGEE, per germline. The CDR3 spans 15 residues. In this sample, this clone turned up once. Per the authors' pipeline: Counts of nucleated cells, estimated from reference gene primer amplification, were obtained. The assay was immunoSEQ multiplex PCR, and TCRdb's table has in-frame clones only and misses some. V, J and clone size derive from that table, while D and trimming were established from the DNA sequence. The sample consists of a few hundred thousand clones, around 89% of them appearing once. In terms of age and location, participants ranged from roughly 18 to 90 years and lived in around 22 US areas.

Sequencing was carried out using PBMCs or T cells enriched from blood (not recorded which). This receptor was identified in a young woman with acute COVID-19. The chain has TRBV9 and TRBJ1-1; the D gene is possibly TRBD1 (6 bases). The CDR3 nucleotides read TGTGCCAGCAGCGTAATGGGGGCCATGAACACTGAAGCTTTCTTT. Protein: CASSVMGAMNTEAFF. Using reference TRBV9 and TRBJ1-1 for the parts outside the CDR3, the full variable domain is DSGVTQTPKHLITATGQRVTLRCSPRSGDLSVYWYQQSLDQGLQFLIQYYNGEERAKGNILERFSAQQFPDLHSELNLSSLELGDSALYFCASSVMGAMNTEAFFGQGTRLTVV.